Each of the 21 T cell receptor beta chains below was sequenced from the same sample in a study of shared clonotypes between healthy human individuals. Clones were sequenced by immunoSEQ multiplex PCR, and TCRdb holds only the in-frame ones, with some missing. The table lists approximately 2.5 million clones, 85% to 95% of them singletons. Input material: naive CD4+ T cells sorted from blood. The subset was: CD45RA+ positively selected. These receptors all come from a man aged 18 to 29 in good health.

V is TRBV4-1 and J is TRBJ1-4; D unclear. The CDR3 has 14 amino acids. The germline CDR1 and CDR2 sequences are MGHRA and YSYEKL. The germline V and J ends were trimmed by 3 bases and 8 bases, with 13 bases remaining between them. CDR3 amino acids: CASSQSQEREKLFF. The CDR3, as DNA: TGCGCCAGCAGCCAGTCCCAAGAACGGGAAAAACTGTTTTTT.

The chain joins TRBV7-2 to TRBJ1-1, with D hard to call. With 1 base removed from V and 11 bases from J, the gap between germline ends came to 11 bases. Germline CDR1 reads SGHTA; CDR2 reads FQGNSA. There are 12 residues in the CDR3. CDR3 in amino acids: CASSLGQRSAFF. The CDR3 DNA is TGTGCCAGCAGCTTAGGGCAAAGATCGGCTTTCTTT.

This chain connects TRBV4-1 to TRBJ2-3; D remains ambiguous. The V end was cut by 6 bases, the J end by 6 bases, with 7 bases between. Germline assignment: CDR1 MGHRA and CDR2 YSYEKL. The CDR3 is 11 residues long. CDR3 nucleotides: TGCGCCAGCAGAAAGGGCGATACGCAGTATTTT. The encoded protein is CASRKGDTQYF.

With respect to this clone: Other nucleotide sequences in the sample specify the same CDR3. The chain employs TRBV7-6 and TRBJ2-7; possibly TRBD1 for D (6 bases). The V end lost 2 bases, the J end lost 6 bases, and 11 bases lay between the germline ends. CDR1 and CDR2 from the germline V gene are SGHVS and FNYEAQ. This CDR3 has 13 amino acids. The CDR3 protein is CASSLNRGGEQYF. CDR3 bases: TGTGCCAGCAGCTTAAATAGAGGGGGCGAGCAGTACTTC. Using reference TRBV7-6 and TRBJ2-7 for the parts outside the CDR3, the full variable domain is GAGVSQSPRYKVTKRGQDVALRCDPISGHVSLYWYRQALGQGPEFLTYFNYEAQQDKSGLPNDRFSAERPEGSISTLTIQRTEQRDSAMYRCASSLNRGGEQYFGPGTRLTVT.

Comment on this clone: This CDR3 is also generated by other DNA sequences in the sample. V is TRBV18 and J is TRBJ1-6, with TRBD1 as a possible D gene (6 bases). The V end was cut by 6 bases, the J end by 7 bases, with 16 bases between. This CDR3 spans 15 amino acids. CDR1 is KGHSH and CDR2 is LQKENI in the germline V gene. CDR3 protein: CASSPTTGGNSPLHF. The CDR3 DNA reads as TGTGCCAGCTCCCCCACGACAGGTGGGAATTCACCCCTCCACTTT.

This clone showed up just once. The V call is TRBV6-5, the J call TRBJ2-1; D might be TRBD2 (5 bases). The germline V gene has CDR1 MNHEY and CDR2 SVGAGI. The CDR3 sequence is 15 residues long. V dropped 5 bases and J dropped 6 bases, with 17 bases sitting between them. CDR3: CASSQEGAGRNEQFF. The CDR3 nucleotides read TGTGCCAGCAGTCAAGAGGGCGCCGGGCGCAATGAGCAGTTCTTC.

Points on this clone: The junction differs from germline at one of its ends, possibly a read error. The chain employs TRBV11-2 and TRBJ2-2; either TRBD1 or TRBD2 may supply D (6 bases each). The length of the CDR3 is 15 residues. The germline gives CDR1 SGHAT, CDR2 FQNNGV. The CDR3 DNA reads TGCGCCAGCAGCCGAGGGGGTTCGGGGGCCGGGGAGCTGTTTTTT. This encodes CASSRGGSGAGELFF.

The V and J genes are TRBV9 and TRBJ2-2; D gene unclear. Per germline, CDR1 SGDLS and CDR2 YYNGEE. V was cut by 0 bases and J by 4 bases, with 10 bases left in between. CDR3 length: 15 residues. CDR3 in amino acids: CASSVDSPITGELFF. The CDR3 nucleotides are TGTGCCAGCAGCGTAGACTCCCCTATCACCGGGGAGCTGTTTTTT.

The CDR3 loop reads CASSLDRIWTDTQYF. CDR3 nucleotides: TGCGCCAGCAGCCTGGACAGGATTTGGACAGATACGCAGTATTTT. The V call is TRBV5-1, the J call TRBJ2-3; 7 bases map to TRBD1. V shed 4 bases, J shed 3 bases, and the junction held 8 bases outside the gene matches. The CDR3 runs 15 residues. The germline V gene has CDR1 SGHRS and CDR2 YFSETQ.

J is TRBJ2-7 and V is TRBV5-1; 9 bases fit TRBD1. The CDR3 loop spans 14 amino acids. Trimming removed 4 bases from V and 4 bases from J; junction bases left unmatched: 6. CDR1 is SGHRS and CDR2 is YFSETQ in the germline V gene. CDR3 coding DNA: TGCGCCAGCAGCCGGACAGGGGAATCTTACGAGCAGTACTTC. Translated, it gives CASSRTGESYEQYF.

J is TRBJ2-1 and V is TRBV7-2; D remains ambiguous. V was pared by 5 bases and J by 9 bases, with 17 bases between. The V gene's germline CDR1 is SGHTA and CDR2 FQGNSA. There are 14 residues in the CDR3. The CDR3 nucleotides are TGTGCCAGCAGCCTCGCGACAACTTTGGGTGAGCAGTTCTTC. Residues: CASSLATTLGEQFF.

The gene calls are TRBV5-4 and TRBJ2-3; D remains ambiguous. Trimming removed 1 base from V and 0 bases from J, with 9 bases in between. Looked up from germline, CDR1 is SGHNT and CDR2 is YYREEE (reference sequence). The CDR3 covers 15 residues. As DNA, the CDR3 is TGTGCCAGCAGCTTGCCATCTTCTAGCACAGATACGCAGTATTTT. It codes for CASSLPSSSTDTQYF.

Remarks on this clone: One junction end does not reproduce the germline sequence, and a read error may be involved. The chain links TRBV7-7 to TRBJ2-2; D possibly corresponds to TRBD2 (5 bases). The CDR3 covers 13 residues. Germline V lookup: CDR1 SSHAT, CDR2 FNYEAQ (reference sequence). CDR3 DNA sequence: TGTGCTAGCAGCTTGGTGGACTCCGGGGAGCTGTTTTTT. It yields the protein CASSLVDSGELFF.

The chain combines TRBV25-1 with TRBJ2-3; D remains unclear. V was pared by 1 base and J by 6 bases, with 5 bases between. The CDR3 runs to 12 residues. Germline-derived CDR1 and CDR2 are MGHDK and SYGVNS. The CDR3 DNA is TGTGCCAGCAGTGAATTCGGGGATACGCAGTATTTT. Translating gives CASSEFGDTQYF.

This clone occurred a few times. Other DNA sequences from this sample encode an identical CDR3 as well. The chain couples TRBV19 to TRBJ1-1; no clear D. CDR3 length equals 13 residues. Germline CDR1 reads LNHDA; CDR2 reads SQIVND (reference sequence). V was pared by 0 bases and J by 4 bases, with 6 bases between. This CDR3 reads CASSIDRSTEAFF. CDR3 bases: TGTGCCAGTAGTATAGATAGGAGCACTGAAGCTTTCTTT. The full variable domain, in which reference TRBV19 and TRBJ1-1 provide the parts outside the CDR3, is DGGITQSPKYLFRKEGQNVTLSCEQNLNHDAMYWYRQDPGQGLRLIYYSQIVNDFQKGDIAEGYSVSREKKESFPLTVTSAQKNPTAFYLCASSIDRSTEAFFGQGTRLTVV.

For this clone: One end of the junction does not line up with germline, which may come from a read error. The chain links TRBV7-7 to TRBJ2-5; D may correspond to TRBD1 or TRBD2 (5 bases each). TRBJ2-7 matches the DNA end more closely, so the J call is doubtful. Germline CDR1 and CDR2: SSHAT and FNYEAQ (reference sequence). The CDR3 consists of 14 residues. CDR3 DNA: TGTGCTAGCAGCCCTGGGACGGGGTCCTACGAGCAGTACTTC. The encoded protein is CASSPGTGSYEQYF.

The chain couples TRBV10-2 to TRBJ2-2, with 7 bases matching TRBD1. CDR3 length: 14 residues. Germline trimming cut 7 bases from V and 0 bases from J; bases unmatched to any gene: 2. From germline, CDR1 is WSHSY and CDR2 SAAADI. CDR3 sequence (DNA): TGCGCCAGCAACAGGGGCTCGAACACCGGGGAGCTGTTTTTT. This translates into CASNRGSNTGELFF.

V gene TRBV2 combines with J gene TRBJ1-2, with TRBD1 identical over 8 bases. Germline V lookup: CDR1 SNHLY, CDR2 FYNNEI. Germline trimming cut 7 bases from V and 5 bases from J; bases unmatched to any gene: 9. The CDR3 spans 14 residues. For the CDR3, the DNA is TGTGCCAGCATAATAGGCGGGACAGGTTATGGCTACACCTTC. Protein sequence: CASIIGGTGYGYTF. The variable domain in full, with the rest retrieved from reference TRBV2 and TRBJ1-2, is EPEVTQTPSHQVTQMGQEVILRCVPISNHLYFYWYRQILGQKVEFLVSFYNNEISEKSEIFDDQFSVERPDGSNFTLKIRSTKLEDSAMYFCASIIGGTGYGYTFGSGTRLTVV.

V usage is TRBV6-1 and J usage is TRBJ2-7; D is possibly TRBD2 (6 bases). CDR3 length equals 13 residues. CDR1 MNHNS and CDR2 SASEGT come from the germline V gene. The V end was cut by 6 bases, the J end by 7 bases, with 16 bases between. CDR3: CASSPGATREQYF. CDR3 in DNA: TGTGCCAGCAGCCCGGGAGCAACGCGGGAGCAGTACTTC.

J is TRBJ2-7 and V is TRBV2; the match to TRBD1 covers 8 bases. Germline trimming cut 5 bases from V and 3 bases from J; bases unmatched to any gene: 6. The length of the CDR3 is 14 residues. Germline values: CDR1 SNHLY, CDR2 FYNNEI. In nucleotides, the CDR3 is TGTGCCAGCAGTCTGGGACAGGTCAGCTACGAGCAGTACTTC. Its protein is CASSLGQVSYEQYF.

The chain has TRBV5-1 and TRBJ2-3; D gene ambiguous. The germline V gene has CDR1 SGHRS and CDR2 YFSETQ. The ends were cut back, 4 bases at V and 2 bases at J, with 17 bases in the middle. This CDR3 region has 16 residues. This CDR3 is CASSPSSGFSTDTQYF. CDR3 DNA sequence: TGCGCCAGCAGCCCCTCCTCCGGGTTCTCCACAGATACGCAGTATTTT.